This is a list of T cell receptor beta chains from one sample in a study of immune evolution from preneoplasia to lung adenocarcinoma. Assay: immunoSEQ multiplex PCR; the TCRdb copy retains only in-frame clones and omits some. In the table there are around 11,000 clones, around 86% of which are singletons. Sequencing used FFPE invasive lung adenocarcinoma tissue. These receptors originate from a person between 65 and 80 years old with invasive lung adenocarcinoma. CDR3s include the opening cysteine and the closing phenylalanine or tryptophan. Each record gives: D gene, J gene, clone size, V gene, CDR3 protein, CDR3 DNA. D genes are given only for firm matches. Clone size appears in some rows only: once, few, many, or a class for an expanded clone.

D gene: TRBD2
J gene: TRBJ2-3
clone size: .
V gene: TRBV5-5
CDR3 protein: CAFSPGGAGTQYF
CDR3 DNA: TGTGCCTTCTCCCCGGGGGGGGCCGGTACGCAGTATTTT

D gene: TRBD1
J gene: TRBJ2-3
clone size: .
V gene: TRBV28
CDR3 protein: CASSLSGGVTDTQYF
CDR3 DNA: TGTGCCAGCAGTTTATCAGGGGGCGTCACAGATACGCAGTATTTT

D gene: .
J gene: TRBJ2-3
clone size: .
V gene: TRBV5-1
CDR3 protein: CASSLGDTQYF
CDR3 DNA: TGCGCCAGCAGCTTGGGCGATACGCAGTATTTT

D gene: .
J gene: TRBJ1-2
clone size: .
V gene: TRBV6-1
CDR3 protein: CASSPGGTSGYTF
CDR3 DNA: TGTGCCAGCAGTCCTGGGGGGACTTCTGGCTACACCTTC

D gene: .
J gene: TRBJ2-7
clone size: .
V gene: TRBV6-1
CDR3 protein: CASSEQGQHTSEQYF
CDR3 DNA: TGTGCCAGCAGTGAACAGGGTCAGCACACTTCTGAGCAGTACTTC

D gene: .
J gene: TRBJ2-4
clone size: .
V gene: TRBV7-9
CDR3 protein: CASSAQGGENIQYF
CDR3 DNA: TGTGCCAGCAGCGCACAGGGGGGGGAAAACATTCAGTACTTC

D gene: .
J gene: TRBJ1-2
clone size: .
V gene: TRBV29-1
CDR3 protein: CSVREHGYTF
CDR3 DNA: TGCAGCGTTCGAGAGCATGGCTACACCTTC

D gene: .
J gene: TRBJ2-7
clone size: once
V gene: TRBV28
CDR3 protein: CASSILGGLGEQYF
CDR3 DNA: TGTGCCAGCAGTATTCTGGGGGGGCTTGGCGAGCAGTACTTC

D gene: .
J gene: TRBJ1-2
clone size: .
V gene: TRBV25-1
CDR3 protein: CASSSTGTPYGYTF
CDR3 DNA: TGTGCCAGCAGTTCAACCGGGACTCCCTATGGCTACACCTTC

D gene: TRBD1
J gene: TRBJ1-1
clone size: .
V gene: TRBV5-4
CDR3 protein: CASRLGDRGSAEAFF
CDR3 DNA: TGTGCCAGCAGGCTCGGGGACAGGGGTTCTGCTGAAGCTTTCTTT

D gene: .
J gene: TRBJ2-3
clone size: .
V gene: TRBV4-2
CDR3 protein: CASSQEGRDDTQYF
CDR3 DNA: TGTGCCAGCAGCCAAGAAGGTCGAGACGATACGCAGTATTTT